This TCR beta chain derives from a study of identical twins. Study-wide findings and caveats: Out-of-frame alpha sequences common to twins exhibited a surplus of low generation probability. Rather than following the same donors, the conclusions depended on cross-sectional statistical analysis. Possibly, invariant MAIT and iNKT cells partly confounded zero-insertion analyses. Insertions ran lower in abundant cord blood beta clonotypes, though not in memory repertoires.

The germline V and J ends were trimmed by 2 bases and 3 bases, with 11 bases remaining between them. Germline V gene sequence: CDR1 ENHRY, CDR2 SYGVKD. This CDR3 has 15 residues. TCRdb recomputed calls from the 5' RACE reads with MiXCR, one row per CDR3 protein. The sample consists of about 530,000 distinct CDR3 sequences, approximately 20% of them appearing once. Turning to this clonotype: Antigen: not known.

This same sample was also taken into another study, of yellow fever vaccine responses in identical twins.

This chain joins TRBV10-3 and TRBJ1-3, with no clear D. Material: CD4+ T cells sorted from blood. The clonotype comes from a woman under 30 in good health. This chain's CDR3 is CAISEGRKLGNTIYF. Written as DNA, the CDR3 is TGTGCCATCAGTGAGGGACGGAAACTTGGAAACACCATATATTTT.